The text below deals with one TCR beta chain. This specimen belongs to a study of blood T cell repertoires in COVID-19. The wider study: The analysed material was cDNA or gDNA that came from T cells, B-cell-depleted T cells, or PBMCs.

TCRdb's table, derived via immunoSEQ multiplex PCR, lists solely in-frame clones and lacks some. The table includes around 230,000 clones, roughly 90% detected once. Cohorts were determined from participant-reported clinical history. The CDR3 has 20 amino acids. V was pared by 4 bases and J by 0 bases, with 13 bases of the junction left unmatched. Germline V gene lookup returns CDR1 LGHNT and CDR2 FRNRAP. J is TRBJ2-5 and V is TRBV12-5; 14 bases are a match to TRBD2. The sequence was obtained from a man between 18 and 35 years old with acute COVID-19. Sequencing input: PBMCs or T cells enriched from blood (not recorded which). The CDR3 is CASGSYQGTSGRRDQETQYF. The CDR3 nucleotides read TGTGCTAGTGGTTCATACCAAGGGACTAGCGGGAGACGGGACCAAGAGACCCAGTACTTC.